This is a list of T cell receptor beta chains from one sample in a study of vaccination effects on CD4 cells after COVID-19. These receptors have no known antigen. Using immunoSEQ multiplex PCR, the repertoire was profiled, and TCRdb retains in-frame clones only, with some absent. The table lists 42,000 or so clones, more than 65% of them singletons. The sample in question was CD4+ T cells from PBMCs cultured without peptide, obtained after COVID-19 vaccination. These receptor sequences come from a human donor who received a COVID-19 vaccine. The CDR3 runs from the conserved cysteine through the conserved F or W. The D gene is left open where the match is weak. Clone size is shown for a subset of rows, as once, few, many or a class of expanded clone.

size	V	D	J	DNA	CDR3
NA	TRBV6-2/TRBV6-3	NA	TRBJ2-5	TGTGCCAGCAGTTACTTGGGGCAAGAGACCCAGTACTTC	CASSYLGQETQYF
few	TRBV15	NA	TRBJ1-4	TGTGCCACCAGCAGGGCCTCAACTAATGAAAAACTGTTTTTT	CATSRASTNEKLFF
NA	TRBV19	NA	TRBJ2-4	TGTGCCAGTAGTTCCCGCAGCATCCTAGCCAAAAACATTCAGTACTTC	CASSSRSILAKNIQYF
NA	TRBV6-2/TRBV6-3	TRBD2	TRBJ2-3	TGTGCCAGCAGTTACACTAGCGGGGCTCTAGGTACGCAGTATTTT	CASSYTSGALGTQYF
NA	TRBV5-1	TRBD1	TRBJ1-4	TGCGCCAGCAGCGTTGGACAGGGGGTCGAAAAACTGTTTTTT	CASSVGQGVEKLFF
NA	TRBV3-1/TRBV3-2	NA	TRBJ1-1	TGTGCCAGCAGCCAAGGTGAGGGTCCTGAAGCTTTCTTT	CASSQGEGPEAFF
NA	TRBV7-9	NA	TRBJ2-1	TGTGCCAGCAGCTTAGTTAGGGGACCCCACGTCTATGAGCAGTTCTTC	CASSLVRGPHVYEQFF
NA	TRBV10-3	NA	TRBJ2-3	TGTGCCATCAGTGTCGGCGGGGCCACCACAGATACGCAGTATTTT	CAISVGGATTDTQYF
NA	TRBV19	TRBD2	TRBJ2-1	TGTGCCAGTAGTGACCCGGGACTAGCGGCATCCAATGAGCAGTTCTTC	CASSDPGLAASNEQFF
few	TRBV7-6	NA	TRBJ2-7	TGTGCCAGCAGTTTAGGAGGGAGTGGGTCCGAGCAGTACTTC	CASSLGGSGSEQYF
NA	TRBV29-1	TRBD1	TRBJ2-5	TGCAGCGTGGCGCAGGGGGCCCTTCAAGAGACCCAGTACTTC	CSVAQGALQETQYF
NA	TRBV14	NA	TRBJ2-7	TGTGCCAGCAGCCGGGACACGCGTTCCGAGCAGTACTTC	CASSRDTRSEQYF
few	TRBV24-1	TRBD2	TRBJ2-3	TGTGCCACCAGTGCCCGTGGGGGGAGGGAGGTGGAAGATACGCAGTATTTT	CATSARGGREVEDTQYF
NA	TRBV3-1/TRBV3-2	TRBD1	TRBJ2-7	TGTGCCAGCAGCCGCGGCCGGGACAGCTACGAGCAGTACTTC	CASSRGRDSYEQYF
NA	TRBV6-5	TRBD1	TRBJ1-6	TGTGCCAGCAGTACAGGGGGTCCACCCCTCCACTTT	CASSTGGPPLHF
NA	TRBV10-3	TRBD1	TRBJ1-2	TGTGCCATCAGTTCCCGCCAGGGACAGGGAGGCTATGGCTACACCTTC	CAISSRQGQGGYGYTF
NA	TRBV11-3	NA	TRBJ2-1	TGTGCCAGCAGCTTAGAGGCGATCGGATACAATGAGCAGTTCTTC	CASSLEAIGYNEQFF
NA	TRBV5-1	TRBD2	TRBJ2-1	TGCGCCAGCAGCTTGGATGGCGGGAGCTCCTACAATGAGCAGTTCTTC	CASSLDGGSSYNEQFF
once	TRBV4-1	NA	TRBJ1-2	TGCGCCAGCAGCCAAGGGAGCGGCAAACAGGTCACTAACTATGGCTACACCTTC	CASSQGSGKQVTNYGYTF
NA	TRBV10-1	TRBD2	TRBJ2-5	TGCGCCAGCAGCCCTGGCGGGAGGGTCCAAGAGACCCAGTACTTC	CASSPGGRVQETQYF
few	TRBV11-3	TRBD1	TRBJ1-1	TGTGCCAGCAGCTCCTCCGGGACAGGGAACACTGAAGCTTTCTTT	CASSSSGTGNTEAFF
NA	TRBV18	NA	TRBJ2-5	TGTGCCAGCTCACCACAGAATAAAGAGACCCAGTACTTC	CASSPQNKETQYF
NA	TRBV29-1	TRBD1	TRBJ2-5	TGCAGCCTAGTGGGACAGGGCCAAGAGACCCAGTACTTC	CSLVGQGQETQYF
few	TRBV4-2	TRBD2	TRBJ2-5	TGTGCCAGCAGCCAAGATGGCGCTAGCGGGAGAGAGACCCAGTACTTC	CASSQDGASGRETQYF
NA	TRBV6-5	NA	TRBJ2-1	TGTGCCAGCAGTTACGAGGCAGGGTCCTACAATGAGCAGTTCTTC	CASSYEAGSYNEQFF
NA	TRBV19	TRBD1	TRBJ2-1	TGTGCCAGTAGTGTGGACAGGGCAGGTTCCTACAATGAGCAGTTCTTC	CASSVDRAGSYNEQFF
NA	TRBV6-1	NA	TRBJ1-2	TGTGCCAGCAGTGAAGGACAGGTTTCCAACTATGGCTACACCTTC	CASSEGQVSNYGYTF
NA	TRBV19	NA	TRBJ2-7	TGTGCCAGTAGTAAAGCAGGTAGGGCCTACGAGCAGTACTTC	CASSKAGRAYEQYF
NA	TRBV4-1	NA	TRBJ1-2	TGCGCCAGCAGCCGAGAGGACAGCCCTAACTATGGCTACACCTTC	CASSREDSPNYGYTF
NA	TRBV2	TRBD1	TRBJ1-5	TGTGCCAGCAGTGGGGACAGGGGGGTTAATCAGCCCCAGCATTTT	CASSGDRGVNQPQHF
few	TRBV15	NA	TRBJ2-2	TGTGCCACCAGCCCGCTAGCCGTAACCGGGGAGCTGTTTTTT	CATSPLAVTGELFF
NA	TRBV10-3	TRBD1	TRBJ1-6	TGTGCCATCAGTACCGGGACAGGGTATTCACCCCTCCACTTT	CAISTGTGYSPLHF
NA	TRBV5-1	TRBD2	TRBJ2-2	TGCGCCAGCAGCTTGAGTCCCCTAGCGGGATCCGGCGGGGAGCTGTTTTTT	CASSLSPLAGSGGELFF
NA	TRBV6-5	NA	TRBJ2-7	TGTGCCAGCAGTTACTCGGGACTCTCCTACGAGCAGTACTTC	CASSYSGLSYEQYF
NA	TRBV18	NA	TRBJ2-1	TGTGCCAGCCTCCAGCACAATGAGCAGTTCTTC	CASLQHNEQFF